These 20 T cell receptor beta chains were sequenced from one sample in a study of radiation and T cells in renal cell carcinoma. Data came from immunoSEQ multiplex PCR; TCRdb stores just in-frame clones and leaves some out. The table lists about 140,000 clones, 83% of them singletons. Noted time point: baseline pretreatment blood. As to treatment: 15 Gy SBRT to primary tumor, nephrectomy 4 weeks later. The specimen was blood, collected from a patient whose treatment included radiotherapy and nephrectomy. These receptors were obtained from a woman between 45 and 65 years old with renal cell carcinoma.

The chain is built from TRBV9 and TRBJ1-2; weak D call: TRBD1 (6 bases). This CDR3 has 15 amino acids. Per germline, CDR1 SGDLS and CDR2 YYNGEE. Trimming left V 0 bases short and J 14 bases short, with 23 bases between. The CDR3 DNA is TGTGCCAGCAGCGTAGGGCCTTGGGGGCCCGTCGTTTCGACCTTC. It is translated as CASSVGPWGPVVSTF. Complete variable domain (other parts from reference TRBV9 and TRBJ1-2): DSGVTQTPKHLITATGQRVTLRCSPRSGDLSVYWYQQSLDQGLQFLIQYYNGEERAKGNILERFSAQQFPDLHSELNLSSLELGDSALYFCASSVGPWGPVVSTFGSGTRLTVV.

This rearrangement joins TRBV7-2 to TRBJ2-5, with D perhaps assigned TRBD1 or TRBD2 (5 bases each). This CDR3 has 15 residues. Germline V gene sequence: CDR1 SGHTA, CDR2 FQGNSA. The V end lost 5 bases, the J end lost 1 base, and 14 bases lay between the germline ends. The CDR3 sequence is CASSPGTGPQETQYF. CDR3 nucleotide sequence: TGTGCCAGCAGCCCGGGGACGGGCCCCCAAGAGACCCAGTACTTC.

The chain couples TRBV19 to TRBJ1-2; D unresolved. The V end was cut by 1 base, the J end by 3 bases, with 12 bases between. Per germline, CDR1 LNHDA and CDR2 SQIVND (reference sequence). CDR3 size: 15 residues. The CDR3 loop reads CASSIGPGMDYGYTF. The CDR3 region has the DNA TGTGCCAGTAGTATAGGGCCGGGGATGGACTATGGCTACACCTTC.

The V and J genes are TRBV2 and TRBJ2-7; D unresolved. The CDR3 loop spans 13 amino acids. The V and J ends lost 5 bases and 7 bases respectively, with 15 bases between them. The germline gives CDR1 SNHLY, CDR2 FYNNEI. The CDR3 DNA sequence: TGTGCCAGCAGTCTGGACCCGCCGCGGGAGCAGTACTTC. Its translation: CASSLDPPREQYF.

The gene calls are TRBV27 and TRBJ1-6, with TRBD1 matching over 8 bases. The CDR3 runs 15 residues. Germline CDR1 MNHEY, CDR2 SMNVEV (reference sequence). With V trimmed by 5 bases and J by 9 bases, 9 bases remained unmatched. CDR3 bases: TGTGCCAGCAGTCCCCGGGCAGGGGGCGTTTCACCCCTCCACTTT. This sequence encodes CASSPRAGGVSPLHF.

The V and J genes are TRBV7-6 and TRBJ2-7, with 10 bases aligning to TRBD2. There are 15 residues in the CDR3. Germline loops: CDR1 SGHVS, CDR2 FNYEAQ. V was pared by 5 bases and J by 3 bases, with 7 bases of the junction left unmatched. The CDR3 nucleotides read TGTGCCAGCAGCCCAGGACTAGCGGCCTTCTACGAGCAGTACTTC. The encoded protein is CASSPGLAAFYEQYF. Drawing the rest from reference TRBV7-6 and TRBJ2-7, the complete variable domain is GAGVSQSPRYKVTKRGQDVALRCDPISGHVSLYWYRQALGQGPEFLTYFNYEAQQDKSGLPNDRFSAERPEGSISTLTIQRTEQRDSAMYRCASSPGLAAFYEQYFGPGTRLTVT.

The chain links TRBV7-2 to TRBJ2-7; D is possibly TRBD1 (5 bases). The V end was cut by 7 bases, the J end by 0 bases, with 13 bases between. The CDR3 covers 14 residues. CDR1 and CDR2 (germline): SGHTA, FQGNSA. The CDR3 sequence is CASTLTASSYEQYF. The CDR3 nucleotides read TGTGCCAGCACCCTGACAGCCAGCTCCTACGAGCAGTACTTC.

V is TRBV4-2 and J is TRBJ2-2; D may be TRBD2 (6 bases). Germline V gene lookup returns CDR1 LGHNA and CDR2 YNFKEQ. The CDR3 covers 16 residues. Trimming removed 1 base at V and 4 bases at J, with 13 bases between. The CDR3 bases are TGTGCCAGCAGCCAAGGCCGGGGGAGCCTCACCGGGGAGCTGTTTTTT. It yields the protein CASSQGRGSLTGELFF.

The V and J genes are TRBV5-4 and TRBJ1-1, with no clear D. This CDR3 has 16 residues. In germline, CDR1 is SGHNT, CDR2 YYREEE (reference sequence). V lost 2 bases, J lost 5 bases, and 19 bases lay in between. CDR3 DNA: TGTGCCAGCAGCTTACGAGGGTCTGGGTTAAGGACTGAAGCTTTCTTT. Its translation is CASSLRGSGLRTEAFF.

This clone was found once. The V call is TRBV10-3, the J call TRBJ1-4; 9 bases fit TRBD1. This CDR3 comprises 12 residues. The J segment lost 8 bases and the V segment lost 10 bases, leaving 5 bases of the junction unmatched. The V gene's germline CDR1 is ENHRY and CDR2 SYGVKD. In nucleotides, the CDR3 is TGTGCCAGCCGGGACAGGGAGGAAAAACTGTTTTTT. This encodes CASRDREEKLFF.

This clone turned up a few times. The V call is TRBV4-3, the J call TRBJ1-1, with a possible D match to TRBD1 (5 bases). Germline lookup yields CDR1 LGHNA and CDR2 YSLEER. The CDR3 has 14 residues. Trimming removed 3 bases at V and 4 bases at J, with 12 bases between. In DNA form, the CDR3 reads TGCGCCAGCAGCCATGGGGGTGGAGGCACTGAAGCTTTCTTT. Protein: CASSHGGGGTEAFF.

The chain employs TRBV30 and TRBJ2-7; D is uncertain. The CDR3 covers 11 residues. V was cut by 4 bases and J by 3 bases, with 7 bases left in between. CDR1 and CDR2 (germline): GTSNPN, SVGIG (reference sequence). Written as DNA, the CDR3 is TGTGCCTGGACGGACGGCTACGAGCAGTACTTC. Translated, it gives CAWTDGYEQYF.

The rearrangement joins TRBV18 to TRBJ2-4, with D tentatively TRBD2 (5 bases). The ends were cut back, 2 bases at V and 0 bases at J, with 5 bases in the middle. The CDR3 is 14 amino acids. Germline V gives CDR1 KGHSH, CDR2 LQKENI. CDR3 nucleotide sequence: TGTGCCAGCTCACCAGGACTAGCCAAAAACATTCAGTACTTC. Its translation: CASSPGLAKNIQYF.

The chain combines TRBV4-3 with TRBJ2-1; tentatively, D is TRBD2 (6 bases). CDR1 LGHNA and CDR2 YSLEER come from the germline V gene. This CDR3 has 16 residues. V shed 0 bases and J shed 8 bases, with 17 bases lying between them. DNA of the CDR3: TGCGCCAGCAGCCAAGAAAGGCGGAGGGGAATGGATGAGCAGTTCTTC. As protein: CASSQERRRGMDEQFF.

The gene calls are TRBV7-2 and TRBJ2-5; D remains ambiguous. The germline V gene encodes CDR1 SGHTA and CDR2 FQGNSA. The length of the CDR3 is 13 residues. Trimming took 1 base from V and 3 from J, leaving 6 bases between them. CDR3: CASSLVAEETQYF. DNA of the CDR3: TGTGCCAGCAGCTTAGTGGCTGAAGAGACCCAGTACTTC.

This chain joins TRBV19 and TRBJ2-7, with 8 bases aligning to TRBD1. The CDR3 contains 13 residues. CDR1 is LNHDA and CDR2 is SQIVND in the germline V gene (reference sequence). Trimming at V came to 10 bases and at J to 1 base, leaving 6 bases not matched to a gene. The CDR3 reads CATKRTGSYEQYF. The CDR3 region has the DNA TGTGCCACCAAGAGGACAGGGTCCTACGAGCAGTACTTC.

The rearrangement links TRBV18 to TRBJ1-2, with 9 bases aligning to TRBD1. Germline assignment: CDR1 KGHSH and CDR2 LQKENI. This CDR3 comprises 16 residues. Losses at the gene ends were 3 bases for V and 6 bases for J; bases not matched to a gene: 11. CDR3 protein: CASSPSPGTGFDGYTF. The CDR3 DNA is TGTGCCAGCTCACCCAGTCCCGGGACAGGGTTTGATGGCTACACCTTC.

This clone was recorded a few times. This chain connects TRBV7-3 to TRBJ2-1; TRBD2 aligns across 7 bases. This CDR3 contains 15 residues. The J segment lost 3 bases and the V segment lost 5 bases, leaving 7 bases of the junction unmatched. From germline, CDR1 is SGHTA and CDR2 FQGTGA. The CDR3 region is CASSRAGPGYNEQFF. CDR3 bases: TGTGCCAGCAGCCGAGCGGGACCTGGCTACAATGAGCAGTTCTTC.

V is TRBV5-1 and J is TRBJ1-1; 10 bases are a match to TRBD1. J was trimmed by 5 bases and V by 4 bases; bases with no gene match: 5. The CDR3 sequence is 14 residues long. The V gene's germline CDR1 is SGHRS and CDR2 YFSETQ. This CDR3 reads CASSGWTGGTEAFF. The CDR3 DNA is TGCGCCAGCAGCGGGTGGACAGGGGGGACTGAAGCTTTCTTT.

V and J are TRBV28 and TRBJ1-2, with D unresolved. The V end was cut by 5 bases, the J end by 4 bases, with 11 bases between. The CDR3 loop spans 13 amino acids. Germline CDR1 MDHEN, CDR2 SYDVKM. CDR3 protein: CASSQKGPYGYTF. DNA for the CDR3: TGTGCCAGCAGTCAAAAAGGGCCCTATGGCTACACCTTC.